This T cell receptor (beta chain) comes out of a study of T cells in Graves' hyperthyroidism and ophthalmopathy (dated by TCRdb to between 2018 and 2020). Some background on the complete study: Peripheral blood was sampled at the time of initial diagnosis, prior to any treatment. To identify TCR V-J signatures that set the groups apart, the researchers used a discovery cohort of about a hundred patients, made up of roughly 45 with Graves' ophthalmopathy and 57 with stable Graves' hyperthyroidism. Whether ophthalmopathy could be predicted prospectively was tested in an independent validation cohort made up of 18 to 20 hyperthyroidism patients plus 17 patients who later progressed to ophthalmopathy. The approximately 100 discovery patients were randomly split 7:3 into training and test sets. In about 6 Graves' hyperthyroidism patients, the study also compared T-cell repertoires from thyroid tissue with T-cell repertoires from blood. After sampling, hyperthyroidism patients received methimazole starting at 30 mg daily, and ophthalmopathy patients received high-dose intravenous methylprednisolone. According to the paper, TCR Vbeta CDR3 sequencing was carried out on some 130 peripheral blood samples, which came from approximately 41 ophthalmopathy, approximately 78 hyperthyroidism and roughly 17 progressor patients.

What the work shows at the level of the full study, not this receptor alone: A model built on a 13 V-J signature distinguished ophthalmopathy from stable hyperthyroidism, reaching 87.88% sensitivity and around 81% specificity in cross-validation and 80%/75% in testing. In validation, the model predicted progression to ophthalmopathy with about 71% sensitivity and approximately 78% specificity, a median of around 6.6 months before onset. No statistical method was used to set the sample size in advance, and investigators knew the group allocation. Blood samples also contained most of the expanded thyroid clonotypes (frequency above 0.001), which suggests that blood repertoires may reflect thyroid immune responses.

In the ophthalmopathy patients, disease was moderately to severely active, with a Clinical Activity Score of 3 or more, a NOSPECS grade of 4 or more, and a duration of less than 3 months. Any patient with an uncontrolled infection, another autoimmune disease, pregnancy or lactation was excluded. Diagnoses were established on the basis of clinical symptoms, serum thyroxine and TRAb, thyroid ultrasound, and orbital computed tomography. Ficoll-Paque density gradient centrifugation was used to isolate PBMCs from around 10 ml of fresh peripheral blood. Total RNA was extracted using Trizol reagent, and RNA quality was assessed on an Agilent 2100 Bioanalyzer. The TCR beta CDR3 regions were amplified from the RNA transcripts. The TCR CDR3 was subjected to a first round of RT-PCR using the HTBI primer set and the Qiagen OneStep RT-PCR kit. The libraries were constructed in a second round of multiplex PCR and then size-selected and purified. Paired-end sequencing of the libraries was performed with 100 bp reads on an Illumina HiSeq2000. The source study handled its data this way. SOAPnuke was used to process the raw data, with reads discarded if the reads contained adapters or uncalled bases, had a mean Phred below 15, or lacked an exact constant-primer or identifier match. High-quality paired reads were merged using COPE v1.2.5, and each unique nucleotide sequence was defined as a clonotype. MiTCR v1.1 was used to align clonotypes to the IMGT TRBV, TRBD and TRBJ reference segments. The analysis was restricted to V-J combinations with a frequency above 0.0001, which together covered 98% to 99.2% of the repertoires. A TCS score was defined as the ratio between F50 (clonal expansion) and ExV (chaos), using BLOSUM62-based TCRdist between CDR3 peptides within each V-J. Welch's t-statistics and random forest reduced roughly 530 V-J features to roughly 13, which were used in a naive Bayes classifier (R e1071). TCRdb reprocessing: public reads trimmed at Q25 with fastp, clones called with MiXCR, in-frame beta chains kept. Each entry is one CDR3 protein sequence, shown with its most common DNA and genes. What appears here as the V and J calls and clone size reflects TCRdb's work, not the paper's. This sample has about 530,000 distinct CDR3 sequences in its table, and roughly a sixth of those were observed once. The leading ten clones occupy 15% to 20% of the sample.

This clonotype has a handful of counts. The antigen it recognizes is unknown. The record has no base qualities; no much larger clone is one base away. The source of this sequence is a woman younger than 30 with Graves' ophthalmopathy. The specimen sequenced was blood.

The CDR3 region has the sequence CSASLGADYEQYF. The sequenced DNA is TGCAGTGCTAGTTTGGGGGCAGACTACGAGCAGTACTTC. This sequence uses TRBV20-1 and TRBJ2-7; a weak D assignment points to TRBD1 (6 bases agree). CDR1 and CDR2 (DFQATT, SNEGSKA) derive from the germline V gene (reference sequence). Counted from cysteine to phenylalanine, this CDR3 has 13 amino acids. Only the CDR3 DNA is retained, 39 bases long and in frame from the first base. V is pared back by 3 bases and J by 3 bases, with 12 bases lying between the germline termini.